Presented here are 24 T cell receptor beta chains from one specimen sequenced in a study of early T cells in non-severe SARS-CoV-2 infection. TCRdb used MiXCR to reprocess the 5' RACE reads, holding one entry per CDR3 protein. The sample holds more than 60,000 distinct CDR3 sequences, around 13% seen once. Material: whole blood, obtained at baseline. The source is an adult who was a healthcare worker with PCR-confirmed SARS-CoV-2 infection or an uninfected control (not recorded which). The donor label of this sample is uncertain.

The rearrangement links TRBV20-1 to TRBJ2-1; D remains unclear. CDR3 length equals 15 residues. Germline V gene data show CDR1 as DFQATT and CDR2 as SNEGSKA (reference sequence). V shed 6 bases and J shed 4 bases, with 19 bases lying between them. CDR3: CSASGSALDYNEQFF. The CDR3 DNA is TGCAGTGCCTCTGGAAGCGCATTAGATTACAATGAGCAGTTCTTC.

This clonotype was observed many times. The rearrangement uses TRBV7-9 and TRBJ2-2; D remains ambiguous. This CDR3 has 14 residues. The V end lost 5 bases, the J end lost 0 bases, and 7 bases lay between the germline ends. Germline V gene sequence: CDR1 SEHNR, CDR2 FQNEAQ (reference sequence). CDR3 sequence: CASSPTSNTGELFF. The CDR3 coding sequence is TGTGCCAGCAGCCCGACTTCGAACACCGGGGAGCTGTTTTTT.

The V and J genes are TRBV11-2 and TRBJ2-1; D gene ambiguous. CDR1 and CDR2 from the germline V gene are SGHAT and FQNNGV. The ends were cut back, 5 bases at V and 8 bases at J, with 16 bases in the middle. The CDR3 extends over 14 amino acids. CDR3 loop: CASSHPRVPYEQFF. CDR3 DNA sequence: TGTGCCAGCAGCCACCCCCGGGTCCCCTATGAGCAGTTCTTC.

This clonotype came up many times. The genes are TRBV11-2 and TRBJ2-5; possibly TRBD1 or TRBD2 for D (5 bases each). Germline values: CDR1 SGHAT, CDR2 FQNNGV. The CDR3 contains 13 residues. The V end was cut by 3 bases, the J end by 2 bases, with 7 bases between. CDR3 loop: CASSLGRQETQYF. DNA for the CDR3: TGTGCCAGCAGCTTGGGACGGCAAGAGACCCAGTACTTC. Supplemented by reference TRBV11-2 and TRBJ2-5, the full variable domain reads EAGVAQSPRYKIIEKRQSVAFWCNPISGHATLYWYQQILGQGPKLLIQFQNNGVVDDSQLPKDRFSAERLKGVDSTLKIQPAKLEDSAVYLCASSLGRQETQYFGPGTRLLVL.

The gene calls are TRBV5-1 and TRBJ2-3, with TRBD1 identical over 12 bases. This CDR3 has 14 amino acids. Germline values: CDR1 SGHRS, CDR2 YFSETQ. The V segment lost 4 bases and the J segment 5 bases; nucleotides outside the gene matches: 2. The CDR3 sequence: CASSRDRGQDTQYF. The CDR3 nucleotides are TGCGCCAGCAGCCGGGACAGGGGGCAAGATACGCAGTATTTT.

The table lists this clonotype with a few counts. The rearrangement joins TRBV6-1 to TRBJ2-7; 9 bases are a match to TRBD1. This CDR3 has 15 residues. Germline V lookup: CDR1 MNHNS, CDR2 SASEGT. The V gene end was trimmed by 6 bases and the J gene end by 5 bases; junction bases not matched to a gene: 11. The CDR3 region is CASSLGQGRINEQYV. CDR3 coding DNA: TGTGCCAGCAGCTTGGGACAGGGAAGAATAAACGAGCAGTACGTC.

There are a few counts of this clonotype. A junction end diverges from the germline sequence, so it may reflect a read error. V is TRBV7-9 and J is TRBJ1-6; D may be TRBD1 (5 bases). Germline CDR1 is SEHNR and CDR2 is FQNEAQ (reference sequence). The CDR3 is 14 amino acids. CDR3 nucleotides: TGTGTCAGCAGCTTACCAGGGAATAATTCACCCCTCCACTTT. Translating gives CVSSLPGNNSPLHF.

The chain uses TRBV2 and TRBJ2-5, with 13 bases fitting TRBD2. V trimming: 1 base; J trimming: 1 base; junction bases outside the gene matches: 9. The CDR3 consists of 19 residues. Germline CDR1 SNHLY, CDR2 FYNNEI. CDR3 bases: TGTGCCAGCAGTGAAGTAATTACTAGCGGGGGGGCCCCCCAAGAGACCCAGTACTTC. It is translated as CASSEVITSGGAPQETQYF. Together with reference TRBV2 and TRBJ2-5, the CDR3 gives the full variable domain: EPEVTQTPSHQVTQMGQEVILRCVPISNHLYFYWYRQILGQKVEFLVSFYNNEISEKSEIFDDQFSVERPDGSNFTLKIRSTKLEDSAMYFCASSEVITSGGAPQETQYFGPGTRLLVL.

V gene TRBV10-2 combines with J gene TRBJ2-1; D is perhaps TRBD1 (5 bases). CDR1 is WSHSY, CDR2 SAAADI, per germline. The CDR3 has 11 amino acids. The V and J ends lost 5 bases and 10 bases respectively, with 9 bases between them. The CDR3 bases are TGCGCCAGCAGTCTCAGGGTAGAGCAGTTCTTC. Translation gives CASSLRVEQFF.

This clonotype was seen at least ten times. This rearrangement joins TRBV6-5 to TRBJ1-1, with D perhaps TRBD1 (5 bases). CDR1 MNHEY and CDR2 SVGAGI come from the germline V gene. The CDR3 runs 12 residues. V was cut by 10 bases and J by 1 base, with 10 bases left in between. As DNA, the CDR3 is TGTGCCATCGCGACAGCGAACACTGAAGCTTTCTTT. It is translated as CAIATANTEAFF.

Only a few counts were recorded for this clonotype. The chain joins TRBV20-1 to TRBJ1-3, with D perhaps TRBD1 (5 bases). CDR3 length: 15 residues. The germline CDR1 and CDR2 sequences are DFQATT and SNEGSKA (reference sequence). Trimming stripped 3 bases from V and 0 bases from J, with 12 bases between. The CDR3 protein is CSASGAGSSGNTIYF. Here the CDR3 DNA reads TGCAGTGCTAGTGGGGCAGGGAGCTCTGGAAACACCATATATTTT.

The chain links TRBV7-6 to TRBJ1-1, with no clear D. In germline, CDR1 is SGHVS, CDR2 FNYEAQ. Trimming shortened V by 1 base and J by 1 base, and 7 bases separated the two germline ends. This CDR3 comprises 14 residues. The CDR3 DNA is TGTGCCAGCAGCTTAGGCCTAGAGAACACTGAAGCTTTCTTT. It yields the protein CASSLGLENTEAFF.

CDR3 residues: CASSERAVGYEQYV. As DNA, the CDR3 is TGTGCCAGCAGCGAAAGGGCAGTGGGCTACGAGCAGTACGTC. This sequence joins TRBV21-1 and TRBJ2-7; TRBD2, the table's D call, was not compared with the DNA. TRBV21-1 is given as a pseudogene. The CDR3 extends over 14 amino acids.

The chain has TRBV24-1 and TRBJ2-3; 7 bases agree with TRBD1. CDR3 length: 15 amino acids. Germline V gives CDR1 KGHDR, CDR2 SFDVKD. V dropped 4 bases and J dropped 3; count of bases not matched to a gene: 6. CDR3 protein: CATSEFRQGTDTQYF. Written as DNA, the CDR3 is TGTGCCACCAGTGAGTTCCGACAGGGAACAGATACGCAGTATTTT.

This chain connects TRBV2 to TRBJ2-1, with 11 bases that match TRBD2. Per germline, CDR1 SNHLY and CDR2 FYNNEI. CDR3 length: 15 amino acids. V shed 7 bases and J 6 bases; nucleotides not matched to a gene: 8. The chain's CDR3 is CASTPLAGGLNEQFF. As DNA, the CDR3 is TGTGCCAGCACACCGCTAGCGGGGGGTCTCAATGAGCAGTTCTTC. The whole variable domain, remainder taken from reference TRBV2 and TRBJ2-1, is EPEVTQTPSHQVTQMGQEVILRCVPISNHLYFYWYRQILGQKVEFLVSFYNNEISEKSEIFDDQFSVERPDGSNFTLKIRSTKLEDSAMYFCASTPLAGGLNEQFFGPGTRLTVL.

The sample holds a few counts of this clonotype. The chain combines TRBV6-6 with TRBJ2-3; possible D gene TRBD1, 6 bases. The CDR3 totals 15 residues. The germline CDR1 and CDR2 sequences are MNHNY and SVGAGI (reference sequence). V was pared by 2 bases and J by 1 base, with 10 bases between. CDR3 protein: CASSYQGSRTDTQYF. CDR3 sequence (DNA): TGTGCCAGCAGTTACCAGGGGTCCCGCACAGATACGCAGTATTTT.

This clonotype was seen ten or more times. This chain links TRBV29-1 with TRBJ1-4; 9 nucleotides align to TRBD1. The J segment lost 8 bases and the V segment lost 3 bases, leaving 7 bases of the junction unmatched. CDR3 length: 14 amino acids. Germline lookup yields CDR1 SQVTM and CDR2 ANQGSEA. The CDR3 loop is CSVDDGTGFEKLFF. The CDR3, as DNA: TGCAGCGTTGATGATGGGACAGGGTTCGAAAAACTGTTTTTT.

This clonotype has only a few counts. DNA of the CDR3: TGTGCCAGCAGCCCGCGGGACCGGAGCACTGAAGCTTTCTTT. Its translation: CASSPRDRSTEAFF. The V gene is TRBV3-1, the J gene TRBJ1-1; D is perhaps TRBD1 (5 bases). V dropped 4 bases and J dropped 4 bases, with 13 bases sitting between them. CDR1 and CDR2 from the germline V gene are LGHDT and YNNKEL (reference sequence). This CDR3 region has 14 residues.

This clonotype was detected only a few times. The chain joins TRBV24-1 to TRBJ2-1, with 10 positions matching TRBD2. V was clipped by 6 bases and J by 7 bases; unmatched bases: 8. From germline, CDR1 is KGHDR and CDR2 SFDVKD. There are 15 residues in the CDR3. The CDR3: CATSSTSGLENEQFF. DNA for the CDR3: TGTGCCACCAGTTCGACTAGCGGGTTAGAAAATGAGCAGTTCTTC.

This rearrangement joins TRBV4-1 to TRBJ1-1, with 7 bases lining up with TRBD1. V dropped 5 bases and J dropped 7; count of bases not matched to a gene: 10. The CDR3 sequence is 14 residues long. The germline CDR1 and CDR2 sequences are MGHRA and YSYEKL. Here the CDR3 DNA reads TGCGCCAGCAGCTACACCGGGACAGACAATGAAGCTTTCTTT. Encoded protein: CASSYTGTDNEAFF.

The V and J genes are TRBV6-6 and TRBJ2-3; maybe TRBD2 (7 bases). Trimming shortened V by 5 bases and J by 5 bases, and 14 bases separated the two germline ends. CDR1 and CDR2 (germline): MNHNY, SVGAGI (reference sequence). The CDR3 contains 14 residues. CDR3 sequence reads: CASSPGGGLDTQYF. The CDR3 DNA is TGTGCCAGCAGTCCTGGGGGGGGGCTAGATACGCAGTATTTT.

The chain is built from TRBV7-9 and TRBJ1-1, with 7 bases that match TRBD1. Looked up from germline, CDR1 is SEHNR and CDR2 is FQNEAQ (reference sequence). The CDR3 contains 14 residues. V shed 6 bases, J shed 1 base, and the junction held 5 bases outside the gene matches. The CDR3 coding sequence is TGTGCCAGCAGGCAGGGGGAGTCGAACACTGAAGCTTTCTTT. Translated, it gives CASRQGESNTEAFF.

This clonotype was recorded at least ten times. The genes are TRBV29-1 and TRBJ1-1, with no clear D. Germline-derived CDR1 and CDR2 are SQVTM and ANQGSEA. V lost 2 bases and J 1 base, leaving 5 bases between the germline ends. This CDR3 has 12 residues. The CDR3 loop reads CSVEQTNTEAFF. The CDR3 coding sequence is TGCAGCGTTGAACAGACGAACACTGAAGCTTTCTTT.

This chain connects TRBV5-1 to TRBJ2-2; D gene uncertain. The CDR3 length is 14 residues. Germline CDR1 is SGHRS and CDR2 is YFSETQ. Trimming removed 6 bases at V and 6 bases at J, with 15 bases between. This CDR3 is CASKGSLSAGELFF. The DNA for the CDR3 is TGCGCCAGCAAGGGCAGCCTTTCAGCCGGGGAGCTGTTTTTT.